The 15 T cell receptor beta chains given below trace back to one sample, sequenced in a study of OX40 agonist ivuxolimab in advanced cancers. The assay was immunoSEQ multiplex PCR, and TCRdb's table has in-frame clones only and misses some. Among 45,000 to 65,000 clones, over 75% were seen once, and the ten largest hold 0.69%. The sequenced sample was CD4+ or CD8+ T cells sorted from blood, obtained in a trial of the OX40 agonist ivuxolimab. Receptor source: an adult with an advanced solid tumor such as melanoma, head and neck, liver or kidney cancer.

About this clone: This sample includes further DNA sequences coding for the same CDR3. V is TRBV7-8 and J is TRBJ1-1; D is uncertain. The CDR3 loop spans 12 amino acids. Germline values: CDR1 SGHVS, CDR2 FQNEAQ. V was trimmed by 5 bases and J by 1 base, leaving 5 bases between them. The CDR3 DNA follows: TGTGCCAGCAGCCCAGCGAACACTGAAGCTTTCTTT. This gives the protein CASSPANTEAFF.

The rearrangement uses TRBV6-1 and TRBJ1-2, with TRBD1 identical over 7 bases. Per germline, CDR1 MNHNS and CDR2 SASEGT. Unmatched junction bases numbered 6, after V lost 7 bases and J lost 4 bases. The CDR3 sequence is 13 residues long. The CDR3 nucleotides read TGTGCCAGCATTACGACAGGGACCTATGGCTACACCTTC. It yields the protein CASITTGTYGYTF.

The CDR3: CASSLGGLPNTEAFF. The CDR3 DNA reads as TGTGCCAGCAGCTTAGGGGGACTTCCGAACACTGAAGCTTTCTTT. This chain joins TRBV7-2 and TRBJ1-1; tentatively, D is TRBD1 (5 bases). The CDR3 totals 15 residues. V lost 1 base and J 1 base, leaving 10 bases between the germline ends. CDR1 is SGHTA, CDR2 FQGNSA, per germline. Supplemented by reference TRBV7-2 and TRBJ1-1, the full variable domain reads GAGVSQSPSNKVTEKGKDVELRCDPISGHTALYWYRQSLGQGLEFLIYFQGNSAPDKSGLPSDRFSAERTGGSVSTLTIQRTQQEDSAVYLCASSLGGLPNTEAFFGQGTRLTVV.

The CDR3 spells CASSLLGQLWKSSNTGELFF. The CDR3 DNA sequence: TGTGCCAGCAGCTTGCTAGGACAGCTTTGGAAGAGCTCGAACACCGGGGAGCTGTTTTTT. The chain has TRBV5-8 and TRBJ2-2, with a weak D call TRBD1 (6 bases). CDR1 and CDR2 from the germline V gene are SGHTS and YDEGEE. There are 20 residues in the CDR3. The V end was cut by 1 base, the J end by 0 bases, with 22 bases between.

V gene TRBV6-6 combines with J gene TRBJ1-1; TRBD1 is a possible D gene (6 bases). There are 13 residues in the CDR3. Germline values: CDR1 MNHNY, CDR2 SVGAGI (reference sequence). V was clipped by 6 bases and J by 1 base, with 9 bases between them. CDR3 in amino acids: CASSQTGNTEAFF. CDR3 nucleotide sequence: TGTGCCAGCAGCCAGACAGGGAACACTGAAGCTTTCTTT.

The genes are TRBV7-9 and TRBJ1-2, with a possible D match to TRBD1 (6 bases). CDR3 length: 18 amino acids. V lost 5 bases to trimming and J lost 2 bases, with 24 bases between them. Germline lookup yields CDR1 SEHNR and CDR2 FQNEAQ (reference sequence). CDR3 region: CASSLPPLGQGNNYGYTF. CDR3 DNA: TGTGCCAGCAGCCTTCCCCCTCTGGGGCAGGGGAACAACTATGGCTACACCTTC.

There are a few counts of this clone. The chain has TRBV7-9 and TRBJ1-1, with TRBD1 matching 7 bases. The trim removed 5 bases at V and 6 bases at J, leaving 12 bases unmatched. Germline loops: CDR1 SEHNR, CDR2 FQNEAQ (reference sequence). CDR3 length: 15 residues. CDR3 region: CASSARQGLPPEAFF. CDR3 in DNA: TGTGCCAGCAGCGCCCGACAGGGACTCCCCCCTGAAGCTTTCTTT.

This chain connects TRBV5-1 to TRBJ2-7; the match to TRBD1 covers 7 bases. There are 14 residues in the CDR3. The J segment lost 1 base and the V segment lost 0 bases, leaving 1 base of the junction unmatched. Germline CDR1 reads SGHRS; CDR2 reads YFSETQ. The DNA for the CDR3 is TGCGCCAGCAGCTTGGGGGGACAGTCCTACGAGCAGTACTTC. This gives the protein CASSLGGQSYEQYF.

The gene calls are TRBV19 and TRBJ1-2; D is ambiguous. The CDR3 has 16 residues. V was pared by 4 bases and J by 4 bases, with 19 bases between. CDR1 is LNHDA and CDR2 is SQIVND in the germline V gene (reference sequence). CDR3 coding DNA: TGTGCCAGTAGTAAGCCGGGAGGGAACAAGGTCTATGGCTACACCTTC. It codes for CASSKPGGNKVYGYTF.

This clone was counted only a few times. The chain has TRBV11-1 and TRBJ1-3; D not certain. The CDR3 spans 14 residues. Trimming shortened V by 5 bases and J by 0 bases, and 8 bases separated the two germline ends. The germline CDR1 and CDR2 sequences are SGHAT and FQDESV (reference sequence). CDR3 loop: CASSRTLSGNTIYF. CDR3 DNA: TGTGCCAGCAGCAGGACTCTCTCTGGAAACACCATATATTTT.

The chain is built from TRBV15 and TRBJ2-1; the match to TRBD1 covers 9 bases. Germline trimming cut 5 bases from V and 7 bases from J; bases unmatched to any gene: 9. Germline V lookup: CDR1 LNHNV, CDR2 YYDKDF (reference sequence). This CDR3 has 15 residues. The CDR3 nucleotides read TGTGCCACCAGCCTTATACAGGGGGCGAGAAATGAGCAGTTCTTC. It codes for CATSLIQGARNEQFF. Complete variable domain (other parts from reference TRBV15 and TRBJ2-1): DAMVIQNPRYQVTQFGKPVTLSCSQTLNHNVMYWYQQKSSQAPKLLFHYYDKDFNNEADTPDNFQSRRPNTSFCFLDIRSPGLGDTAMYLCATSLIQGARNEQFFGPGTRLTVL.

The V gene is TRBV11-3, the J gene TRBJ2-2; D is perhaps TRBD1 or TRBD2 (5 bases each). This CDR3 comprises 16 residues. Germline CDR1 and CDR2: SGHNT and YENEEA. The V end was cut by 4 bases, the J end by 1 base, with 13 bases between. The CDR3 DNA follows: TGTGCCAGCAGCTCTCACGGGACGGGGAACACCGGGGAGCTGTTTTTT. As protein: CASSSHGTGNTGELFF.

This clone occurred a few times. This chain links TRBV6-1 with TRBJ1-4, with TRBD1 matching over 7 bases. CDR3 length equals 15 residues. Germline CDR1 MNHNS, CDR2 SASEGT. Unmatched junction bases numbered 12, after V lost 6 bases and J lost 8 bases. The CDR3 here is CASSFLGQEGEKLFF. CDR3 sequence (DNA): TGTGCCAGCAGCTTCCTCGGACAGGAGGGAGAAAAACTGTTTTTT.

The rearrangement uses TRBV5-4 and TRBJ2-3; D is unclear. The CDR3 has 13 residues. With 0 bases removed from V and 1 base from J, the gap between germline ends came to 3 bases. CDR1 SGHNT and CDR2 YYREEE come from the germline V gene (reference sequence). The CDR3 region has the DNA TGTGCCAGCAGCTTGGACCGCACAGATACGCAGTATTTT. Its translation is CASSLDRTDTQYF.

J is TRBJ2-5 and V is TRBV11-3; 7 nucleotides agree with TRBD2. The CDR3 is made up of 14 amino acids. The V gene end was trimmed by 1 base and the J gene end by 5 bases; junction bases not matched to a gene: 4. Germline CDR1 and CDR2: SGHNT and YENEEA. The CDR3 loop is CASSLGRGVETQYF. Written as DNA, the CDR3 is TGTGCCAGCAGCTTAGGACGGGGGGTGGAGACCCAGTACTTC.